Listed here is a single TCR beta chain. Its target is not known. The time point is: postoperative day 105 after intestinal transplantation (dayNNNN = postoperative day). Grafts had their tissue processed, releasing intraepithelial and lamina propria lymphocytes. This entry comes from a study of graft-versus-host responses after intestinal transplantation. Study conclusions and caveats: Peak levels of circulating GvH clones tracked with early post-transplant HvG declines. Detected in recipient marrow were GvH clones, some of which were first observed in ileum or blood.

Profiled with immunoSEQ multiplex PCR; TCRdb holds only in-frame clones, not every one. The sample holds fewer than 4,500 clones, 60% to 85% seen once. The CDR3 contains 12 residues. V was clipped by 8 bases and J by 1 base, with 7 bases between them. Looked up from germline, CDR1 is SGHAT and CDR2 is FQNNGV. The TCR comes from a human patient who received an intestinal transplant, so some T cells may come from the graft donor. The V and J genes are TRBV11-2 and TRBJ2-3; the D is unclear. The sequenced sample was ileum tissue, obtained 105 days after intestinal transplantation. For the CDR3, the DNA is TGTGCCAGCGGATTCCGCACAGATACGCAGTATTTT. It translates to CASGFRTDTQYF.